The 10 T cell receptor beta chains listed next were all sequenced from one sample in a study of regulatory T cells in long-lasting Graves disease. Both iRepertoire HTBI primers and Arm-PCR of CDR3 regions were used to build the TCR beta libraries. TCRdb processed the multiplex PCR reads anew with MiXCR; each CDR3 protein has one entry. The sample carries hundreds of thousands of distinct CDR3 sequences, around 17% recorded once. Time point described: newly diagnosed GD, antithyroid drugs for less than 3 months. There was RNA extracted from PBMCs, and the TCR library was made from it. The same sample was also used in a study of T cells in Graves' hyperthyroidism and ophthalmopathy.

Specimen: peripheral blood mononuclear cells (PBMCs), collected at new diagnosis, from a patient treated with antithyroid drugs. These receptor sequences come from a woman aged 25 to 39 with Graves disease.

In its sample, this clonotype was seen a few times. This rearrangement joins TRBV20-1 to TRBJ1-6, with unresolved D. Germline CDR1 DFQATT, CDR2 SNEGSKA (reference sequence). The V and J ends lost 1 base and 4 bases respectively, with 14 bases between them. CDR3 length: 16 amino acids. In nucleotides, the CDR3 is TGCAGTGCTAGAGTATTAGGCGCAGGTTATAATTCACCCCTCCACTTT. Translation: CSARVLGAGYNSPLHF.

This chain links TRBV12-3 or TRBV12-4 with TRBJ1-3, with D possibly matching TRBD1 (6 bases). V shed 3 bases and J shed 4 bases, with 22 bases lying between them. This CDR3 is built from 18 residues. CDR3 residues: CASSFFLEDSGLGNTIYF. In DNA, the CDR3 is TGTGCCAGCAGTTTTTTTTTGGAGGACAGCGGGCTAGGAAACACCATATATTTT.

This clonotype appeared many times. The V call is TRBV6-9, the J call TRBJ2-1, with D perhaps given as TRBD1 or TRBD2 (5 bases each). Trimming stripped 3 bases from V and 6 bases from J, with 21 bases between. Germline V gene lookup returns CDR1 MNHGY and CDR2 SVAAGI. This CDR3 is 17 amino acids long. The CDR3: CASSYSDKSLRGNEQFF. The CDR3 bases are TGTGCCAGCAGTTACTCTGATAAAAGTTTGAGGGGCAATGAGCAGTTCTTC.

The chain combines TRBV5-1 with TRBJ1-2; a weak D match, TRBD1 (6 bases). The CDR3 has 13 residues. Germline assignment: CDR1 SGHRS and CDR2 YFSETQ. V dropped 4 bases and J dropped 4 bases, with 11 bases sitting between them. As DNA, the CDR3 is TGCGCCAGCAGCCAGGACAGTGCCTATGGCTACACCTTC. This codes for CASSQDSAYGYTF.

This clonotype was counted a few times. CDR3: CASSAGDIETQQFF. DNA of the CDR3: TGTGCCAGCAGCGCCGGGGATATAGAGACACAGCAGTTCTTC. J is TRBJ2-1 and V is TRBV6-1; TRBD2 is a possible D gene (5 bases). V dropped 6 bases and J dropped 11 bases, with 20 bases sitting between them. Germline V gene sequence: CDR1 MNHNS, CDR2 SASEGT. This CDR3 is built from 14 residues.

This clonotype was seen at least ten times. The rearrangement joins TRBV28 to TRBJ2-2; TRBD2 matches 7 bases. This CDR3 contains 20 residues. Losses at the gene ends were 5 bases for V and 4 bases for J; bases not matched to a gene: 22. Looked up from germline, CDR1 is MDHEN and CDR2 is SYDVKM. DNA of the CDR3: TGTGCCAGCAGTCGGATCGGGGGGAATGCGGGAATGTGGGGCACCGGGGAGCTGTTTTTT. Translated: CASSRIGGNAGMWGTGELFF. The complete variable domain, with remaining parts taken from reference TRBV28 and TRBJ2-2, reads DVKVTQSSRYLVKRTGEKVFLECVQDMDHENMFWYRQDPGLGLRLIYFSYDVKMKEKGDIPEGYSVSREKKERFSLILESASTNQTSMYLCASSRIGGNAGMWGTGELFFGEGSRLTVL.

About this clonotype itself: This may arise from a read error, as a much more abundant clone is one base away. J is TRBJ1-2 and V is TRBV6-1; TRBD1 agrees at 9 bases. This CDR3 region has 15 residues. CDR1 and CDR2 (germline): MNHNS, SASEGT. The CDR3 here is CASSEPGQGTYGNTF. In DNA, the CDR3 is TGTGCCAGCAGTGAACCGGGACAGGGTACCTATGGCAACACCTTC.

This clonotype was counted many times. The chain carries TRBV28 and TRBJ2-6, with D tentatively TRBD1 or TRBD2 (6 bases each). The CDR3 sequence is 15 residues long. CDR1 is MDHEN and CDR2 is SYDVKM in the germline V gene. V was pared by 5 bases and J by 0 bases, with 8 bases between. The CDR3 here is CASSTGASGANVLTF. DNA of the CDR3: TGTGCCAGCAGTACGGGGGCCTCTGGGGCCAACGTCCTGACTTTC.

This clonotype showed up many times. The chain couples TRBV11-2 to TRBJ2-2; 12 bases fit TRBD2. Germline values: CDR1 SGHAT, CDR2 FQNNGV. Germline trimming cut 2 bases from V and 7 bases from J; bases unmatched to any gene: 5. This CDR3 has 16 amino acids. As DNA, the CDR3 is TGTGCCAGCAGCTTACAACTAGCGGGAGGTGACGGGGAGCTGTTTTTT. It translates to CASSLQLAGGDGELFF.

This chain links TRBV14 with TRBJ2-7; D possibly matches TRBD1 or TRBD2 (7 bases each). This CDR3 comprises 14 residues. V lost 3 bases and J 5 bases, leaving 14 bases between the germline ends. The germline CDR1 and CDR2 sequences are SGHDN and FVKESK. The CDR3 DNA follows: TGTGCCAGCAGCCATCGGGACAGCGGGAACGAGCAGTACTTC. Encoded protein: CASSHRDSGNEQYF.